Below, 13 T cell receptor beta chains from the same sample are listed, as sequenced in a study of molecular identifiers for immune sequencing clone quantification. MiXCR, run by TCRdb on the PCR reads, gives a single entry per CDR3 protein. The repertoire holds 300,000 to 400,000 distinct CDR3 sequences, roughly 24% seen once, with about 0.7% in the top ten. Sample: naive CD8+ T cells from blood, with Jurkat cell RNA spiked in. Documented subset: FACS-sorted CD8+CD4-CCR7+CD45RA+ naive T cells. The receptors were sampled from a human donor in good health. Some libraries in this study had Jurkat cell RNA spiked in.

As concerns this clonotype: One junction end disagrees with the germline gene, perhaps due to a read error. CDR3 protein: CASSTGVGQPQQF. The CDR3, as DNA: TGTGCCAGCAGTACAGGGGTGGGGCAGCCCCAGCAGTTT. This chain joins TRBV7-9 and TRBJ1-5; 7 positions agree with TRBD1. CDR1 and CDR2 from the germline V gene are SEHNR and FQNEAQ (reference sequence). CDR3 length equals 13 residues.

The sample holds a few counts of this clonotype. Written as DNA, the CDR3 is TGCGCCAGCAGCCAAGGCCCTGGCCTAGCGGGCAAAGGGGGGACCCAGTACTTC. It encodes CASSQGPGLAGKGGTQYF. This sequence joins TRBV4-1 and TRBJ2-5; TRBD2 aligns across 8 bases. CDR3 size: 18 residues. J lost 7 bases, V lost 1 base, and 17 bases had no gene match. CDR1 MGHRA and CDR2 YSYEKL come from the germline V gene.

This chain links TRBV7-9 with TRBJ2-7, with a possible D match to TRBD2 (6 bases). Trimming pared 0 bases from V and 0 bases from J, leaving 9 bases between. The germline CDR1 and CDR2 sequences are SEHNR and FQNEAQ (reference sequence). This CDR3 has 15 residues. The CDR3 spells CASSLAVGSSYEQYF. In nucleotides, the CDR3 is TGTGCCAGCAGCTTAGCTGTCGGGAGCTCCTACGAGCAGTACTTC.

The chain employs TRBV30 and TRBJ1-5; TRBD1 agrees at 7 bases. The V and J ends lost 0 bases and 6 bases, in that order; junction bases with no gene match: 2. The CDR3 spans 13 residues. Germline V gene lookup returns CDR1 GTSNPN and CDR2 SVGIG (reference sequence). CDR3 loop: CAWSVQGSQPQHF. For the CDR3, the DNA is TGTGCCTGGAGTGTACAGGGGAGTCAGCCCCAGCATTTT.

This clonotype was seen a few times. The gene calls are TRBV21-1 and TRBJ2-7; no check of the table's D call, TRBD2, against the DNA was made. TRBV21-1 is a pseudogene. The CDR3 has 12 amino acids. CDR3 sequence: CASTLPYGEQYF. CDR3 bases: TGTGCCAGCACCCTCCCGTACGGGGAGCAGTACTTC.

Note on this clonotype: This may stem from a read error, because a much larger clone lies one nucleotide away. This chain uses TRBV29-1 with TRBJ1-4; D remains ambiguous. The CDR3 extends over 15 amino acids. The germline CDR1 and CDR2 sequences are SQVTM and ANQGSEA. Trimming took off 6 bases at V and 3 bases at J, with 17 bases between the two ends. The CDR3: CSVTAADLANEKLFF. CDR3 in DNA: TGCAGCGTAACAGCGGCGGATTTGGCTAATGAAAAACTGTTTTTT. Drawing the rest from reference TRBV29-1 and TRBJ1-4, the complete variable domain is SAVISQKPSRDICQRGTSLTIQCQVDSQVTMMFWYRQQPGQSLTLIATANQGSEATYESGFVIDKFPISRPNLTFSTLTVSNMSPEDSSIYLCSVTAADLANEKLFFGSGTQLSVL.

As concerns this clonotype: One base away lies a much larger clone, so this may be a sequencing read error. The chain is built from TRBV7-9 and TRBJ2-1; D remains unclear. The CDR3 is 17 residues long. The V gene lost 4 bases and the J gene lost 5 bases, with 21 bases spanning the gap. Looked up from germline, CDR1 is SEHNR and CDR2 is FQNEAQ (reference sequence). The CDR3 DNA is TGTGCCAGCAGCTCCTCCTCCGCCTTCTCCTACAACAATGAGCAGTTCTTC. Amino acids: CASSSSSAFSYNNEQFF.

A remark on this clonotype: A read error may explain this, as a much larger clone is one base away. The chain joins TRBV27 to TRBJ1-6, with TRBD1 matching over 7 bases. CDR3 length: 14 amino acids. The germline V gene has CDR1 MNHEY and CDR2 SMNVEV (reference sequence). CDR3 DNA: TGTGCCAGCACTCCGGGACAGCTTAATTTACCCCTCCACTTT. Its protein product is CASTPGQLNLPLHF.

Comments on this clonotype: This could be a read error, since a much larger clone is one nucleotide away. CDR3: CACSFDVGEQYF. The CDR3 DNA reads TGCGCCTGCAGTTTCGACGTCGGTGAGCAGTACTTC. The rearrangement links TRBV5-1 to TRBJ2-7; D uncertain. CDR1 SGHRS and CDR2 YFSETQ come from the germline V gene. The CDR3 length is 12 residues.

This sequence joins TRBV10-3 and TRBJ2-7; D is uncertain. CDR1 and CDR2 from the germline V gene are ENHRY and SYGVKD. Trimming cost V 3 bases and J 2 bases, with 17 bases left between them. The CDR3 is 16 residues long. CDR3 sequence: CAISDYDRVQTYEQYF. The CDR3 DNA follows: TGTGCCATCAGTGATTACGACCGGGTCCAGACCTACGAGCAGTACTTC.

This clonotype was detected a few times. Given a much more abundant clone one base away, this may be a read error. The rearrangement joins TRBV4-3 to TRBJ1-1; D gene unclear. CDR3 length: 13 residues. The V gene's germline CDR1 is LGHNA and CDR2 YSLEER. CDR3 DNA sequence: TGCACCAGCAGCCAAGATGGAGGCACTGAAGCTTTCTTT. Translation gives CTSSQDGGTEAFF.

This clonotype was seen ten or more times. The chain couples TRBV12-3 or TRBV12-4 to TRBJ2-7; 10 nucleotides agree with TRBD2. V dropped 5 bases and J dropped 0; count of bases not matched to a gene: 7. The length of the CDR3 is 16 residues. The CDR3 loop reads CASSASGGPSSYEQYF. DNA of the CDR3: TGTGCCAGCAGTGCTAGCGGGGGACCGTCCTCCTACGAGCAGTACTTC.

This clonotype has a count of ten or more. The chain carries TRBV6-6 and TRBJ2-1; D not certain. Germline V gene sequence: CDR1 MNHNY, CDR2 SVGAGI (reference sequence). The CDR3 has 14 amino acids. The germline V and J ends were trimmed by 7 bases and 0 bases, with 10 bases remaining between them. The CDR3 DNA follows: TGTGCCAGCATAGGGTCCCCCTCCTACAATGAGCAGTTCTTC. Translating gives CASIGSPSYNEQFF.